The 7 T cell receptor beta chains below come from one sample, sequenced in a study of blood T cell repertoires in COVID-19. Sequencing was performed with immunoSEQ multiplex PCR; in TCRdb, only in-frame clones are kept and a portion is missing. The sample contains about 270,000 clones, more than 70% of which appear only once. Sequenced material: peripheral blood. All receptors derive from a woman under 30 with acute or convalescent COVID-19.

V is TRBV7-9 and J is TRBJ1-1; possible D gene TRBD1, 6 bases. This CDR3 comprises 16 residues. V was cut by 1 base and J by 2 bases, with 14 bases left in between. Germline V gene lookup returns CDR1 SEHNR and CDR2 FQNEAQ (reference sequence). The CDR3 sequence: CASSLGMGRGNTEAFF. The CDR3 DNA sequence: TGTGCCAGCAGCTTAGGTATGGGCAGGGGAAACACTGAAGCTTTCTTT.

V and J are TRBV4-2 and TRBJ1-5, with TRBD1 matching over 7 bases. The length of the CDR3 is 15 residues. J gave up 6 bases and V 4 bases, and 9 bases lay outside the gene matches. Per the germline V gene, CDR1 is LGHNA and CDR2 is YNFKEQ. The CDR3 is CASSLSGGPRQPQHF. CDR3 bases: TGTGCCAGCAGCCTCTCAGGGGGTCCCCGTCAGCCCCAGCATTTT.

The chain joins TRBV9 to TRBJ1-3; 9 bases line up with TRBD1. The V gene's germline CDR1 is SGDLS and CDR2 YYNGEE. The CDR3 contains 17 residues. V lost 3 bases and J lost 4; bases outside the gene matches: 11. Written as DNA, the CDR3 is TGTGCCAGCAGCGAGCTGACCGGGACAGGGTACGGAAACACCATATATTTT. Translated: CASSELTGTGYGNTIYF.

This CDR3 reads CASSYSTSGRFYEQYF. The CDR3 DNA reads TGTGCCAGCAGTTACTCCACTAGCGGGAGGTTCTACGAGCAGTACTTC. V and J are TRBV6-5 and TRBJ2-7; 12 bases align to TRBD2. J gave up 3 bases and V 0 bases, and 3 bases lay outside the gene matches. Looked up from germline, CDR1 is MNHEY and CDR2 is SVGAGI. The CDR3 length is 16 residues.

The chain is built from TRBV4-1 and TRBJ2-2; D remains ambiguous. The germline gives CDR1 MGHRA, CDR2 YSYEKL. Between the trimmed V and J ends, which lost 0 bases and 1 base, there was a span of 6 bases. This CDR3 is 15 amino acids long. The CDR3 sequence is CASSQDAVNTGELFF. CDR3 in DNA: TGCGCCAGCAGCCAAGATGCGGTGAACACCGGGGAGCTGTTTTTT.

Remarks on this clone: Relative to the germline gene, one junction end is altered; a read error may explain this. This chain connects TRBV27 to TRBJ2-1; weak D call: TRBD2 (5 bases). Germline CDR1 MNHEY, CDR2 SMNVEV (reference sequence). This CDR3 has 12 amino acids. The CDR3 DNA follows: TGTGCCAGCAGTCCGGACCTAGCTCCTCGGATCTTC. Protein sequence: CASSPDLAPRIF.

The CDR3 bases are TGTGCCAGCAGCCTACAGGGCGGCTACACCTTC. Encoded protein: CASSLQGGYTF. V usage is TRBV3-1 (or the pseudogene TRBV3-2) and J usage is TRBJ1-2, with D possibly TRBD1 on 6 matching bases. Germline lookup yields CDR1 LGHDT and CDR2 YNNKEL (reference sequence). This CDR3 has 11 residues. The V end was cut by 4 bases, the J end by 8 bases, with 8 bases between.